This T cell receptor beta chain was sequenced during a study of cytomegalovirus exposure and HLA in healthy donors. As for the study in general: Out of 180 million or so T cells, an earlier analysis found roughly 110 million unique TCR beta sequences in total.

Germline lookup yields CDR1 SGHRS and CDR2 YFSETQ. V lost 5 bases and J 9 bases, leaving 24 bases between the germline ends. This CDR3 has 16 amino acids. The PCR was carried out with 60 Vbeta primers and 13 Jbeta primers. Data came from immunoSEQ multiplex PCR; TCRdb stores just in-frame clones and leaves some out. The sample has some 200,000 clones, about four fifths seen once. Sequenced sample: PBMCs. The rearrangement links TRBV5-1 to TRBJ2-1, with D possibly matching TRBD1 (6 bases). The TCR was taken from a girl aged 10 to 17 in good health and CMV-seropositive. The CDR3 sequence: CASRTLLTGGYGEQFF. CDR3 DNA sequence: TGCGCCAGCAGGACCCTCCTGACAGGTGGATATGGTGAGCAGTTCTTC.